This T cell receptor (beta chain) appears in the sequencing data of a study of OX40 agonist ivuxolimab in advanced cancers. The CDR3 has 13 amino acids. CDR1 is LNHDA and CDR2 is SQIVND in the germline V gene (reference sequence). V gave up 3 bases and J gave up 8 bases, with 10 bases separating them. Study-wide points: CD4+ and CD8+ T cells in blood underwent clonal expansion by week 6 at 0.1 to 3.0 mg/kg.

Autoimmune disease history or systemic immunosuppression was exclusionary. Sampled blood was obtained at baseline, cycle 4 day 1, and cycle 7 day 1. Assay: immunoSEQ multiplex PCR; the TCRdb copy retains only in-frame clones and omits some. There are roughly 60,000 clones in the sample; about 88% occur only once, and approximately 2.9% lies in the top ten. As concerns this clone: Its antigen is not known.

This sample comprised CD4+ or CD8+ T cells sorted from blood, obtained in a trial of the OX40 agonist ivuxolimab. This clonotype originated in an adult with an advanced solid tumor such as melanoma, head and neck, liver or kidney cancer. This chain links TRBV19 with TRBJ2-2; D uncertain. This CDR3 reads CASSMWGRGELFF. For the CDR3, the DNA is TGTGCCAGTAGTATGTGGGGTCGGGGGGAGCTGTTTTTT.